This T cell receptor (beta chain) was profiled in a study of T cell repertoires in cytomegalovirus infection. Across the whole study: Matching HLA type, along with CMV infection, was indicated by public TCR beta signatures.

This clonotype was picked up a small number of times. Its specificity is not known. One entry per CDR3 protein results from TCRdb running MiXCR on the reads. Found here are about 330,000 distinct CDR3 sequences, around 9.5% of them singletons; the top ten hold 4.3%. V shed 7 bases and J 1 base; nucleotides not matched to a gene: 10. The germline V gene has CDR1 SEHNR and CDR2 FQNEAQ (reference sequence). The CDR3 covers 16 residues. Whole-study results and caveats: CMV carriers with the relevant HLA were identified by cumulative public TCR beta family frequency. Ex vivo responses were dominated by HLA-C-restricted CMV-specific TCR beta clonotypes.

The gene calls are TRBV7-9 and TRBJ2-5; 9 bases line up with TRBD2. Sequencing used PBMCs. This clonotype originated in a human donor in good health (CMV status not recorded). Some clones in this sample may be carry-over from other donors' samples. CDR3 in amino acids: CASILGAGGSQETQYF. CDR3 bases: TGTGCCAGCATCCTTGGGGCGGGGGGGTCCCAAGAGACCCAGTACTTC.